The rows below give T cell receptor beta chains drawn from one sample of a study of T-cell memory formation after mild COVID-19. TCRdb re-called the 5' RACE reads with MiXCR, one entry per CDR3 protein. The data show about 400,000 distinct CDR3 sequences, 24% seen once. The sequencing input was PBMCs or a T cell subset sorted from them (not recorded which). These receptors all stem from an adult woman who had mild COVID-19 (a few samples of this study predate the infection). Cell type and time point are not known. Each CDR3 is given with its conserved first and last residue. Each record gives: D gene, J gene, V gene, clone size, CDR3 protein, CDR3 DNA. The D gene is left open where the match is weak. Clone size is not always given. Where it is, it says once, few, many or a class for expanded clones.

TRBD2 TRBJ2-1 TRBV4-3 few CASSQERTSGRPQFF TGCGCCAGCAGCCAAGAAAGGACTAGCGGGAGACCCCAGTTCTTC
. TRBJ2-5 TRBV3-2 . CASSQELLDTAQYF TGTGCCAGCAGCCAAGAGCTACTCGACACAGCCCAGTACTTC
. TRBJ2-5 TRBV5-1 many CASSLWIPGVQETQYF TGCGCCAGCAGCTTGTGGATTCCGGGAGTTCAAGAGACCCAGTACTTC
TRBD2 TRBJ2-1 TRBV15 . CATSRVRGVNEQFF TGTGCCACCAGCAGAGTGCGGGGGGTCAATGAGCAGTTCTTC
. TRBJ2-7 TRBV10-3 . CAISEEDGGFDEQYF TGTGCCATCAGTGAAGAAGACGGCGGGTTCGACGAGCAGTACTTC
. TRBJ2-2 TRBV6-2/TRBV6-3 few CASSSGVPGELFF TGTGCCAGCAGTTCGGGAGTACCCGGGGAGCTGTTTTTT
. TRBJ2-5 TRBV11-2 few CASSQLLAPQETQYF TGTGCCAGCAGCCAACTACTAGCTCCCCAAGAGACCCAGTACTTC
TRBD2 TRBJ2-7 TRBV3-1 few CASNRGTSGPYEQYF TGTGCCAGCAACCGCGGGACTAGCGGACCCTACGAGCAGTACTTC
. TRBJ1-1 TRBV20-1 few CSARDQRAGTEAFF TGCAGTGCTAGAGACCAAAGGGCAGGAACTGAAGCTTTCTTT
TRBD2 TRBJ2-1 TRBV5-4 . CASNPTSGRAVEQFF TGTGCCAGCAACCCAACTAGCGGGAGGGCGGTTGAGCAGTTCTTC
. TRBJ1-2 TRBV7-6 . CASSSDDNYGYTF TGTGCCAGCAGCTCCGATGATAACTATGGCTACACCTTC
. TRBJ1-1 TRBV5-4 . CASSLKDTEAFF TGTGCCAGCAGCTTGAAAGACACTGAAGCTTTCTTT
. TRBJ2-1 TRBV29-1 few CSVPPPGMSEQFF TGCAGCGTTCCACCGCCGGGGATGAGTGAGCAGTTCTTC
TRBD1 TRBJ2-7 TRBV7-9 . CASRGDRGSYEQYF TGTGCCAGCCGAGGGGACAGGGGCTCCTACGAGCAGTACTTC
TRBD1 TRBJ2-7 TRBV10-3 . CATRDRNSEYF TGTGCCACCCGGGACAGGAATTCGGAGTACTTC
. TRBJ1-1 TRBV12-3/TRBV12-4 few CASSYFRGRNTEAFF TGTGCCAGCAGCTATTTCAGGGGAAGGAACACTGAAGCTTTCTTT
. TRBJ2-1 TRBV5-1 . CASSPPTPYNEQFF TGCGCCAGCAGCCCTCCCACACCCTACAATGAGCAGTTCTTC
. TRBJ2-7 TRBV6-5 . CASSQGTEQYF TGTGCCAGCAGTCAAGGGACTGAGCAGTACTTC
TRBD1 TRBJ2-7 TRBV7-9 few CASSFGQGKQYF TGTGCCAGCAGCTTTGGACAGGGGAAGCAGTACTTC
. TRBJ2-1 TRBV29-1 few CSVRRTSNEQFF TGCAGCGTTAGGAGGACCTCTAATGAGCAGTTCTTC
TRBD1 TRBJ1-2 TRBV9 few CASSLGTGVEYGYTF TGTGCCAGCAGCCTAGGGACAGGGGTAGAGTATGGCTACACCTTC
TRBD1 TRBJ1-1 TRBV7-2 few CASSLAPTGTGATEAFF TGTGCCAGCAGCTTAGCCCCGACCGGGACAGGGGCCACTGAAGCTTTCTTT
. TRBJ2-5 TRBV7-2 few CASSVGGPEETQYF TGTGCCAGCAGCGTGGGGGGTCCCGAAGAGACCCAGTACTTC
. TRBJ1-5 TRBV28 . CASRPAWGISNQPQHF TGTGCCAGCAGACCCGCTTGGGGGATTAGCAATCAGCCCCAGCATTTT
. TRBJ2-7 TRBV5-1 many CASSLTGTAAYEQYF TGCGCCAGCAGCCTGACTGGGACGGCAGCCTACGAGCAGTACTTC
. TRBJ2-7 TRBV20-1 few CSAGHIRSYEQYF TGCAGTGCGGGACACATCCGCTCCTACGAGCAGTACTTC
TRBD1 TRBJ1-5 TRBV4-1 few CASSQLRTGDQPQHF TGCGCCAGCAGCCAGTTACGAACAGGGGATCAGCCCCAGCATTTT
TRBD2 TRBJ2-7 TRBV9 . CASSVGGGSNEQYF TGTGCCAGCAGCGTGGGAGGCGGGAGCAACGAGCAGTACTTC
TRBD1 TRBJ1-2 TRBV5-1 . CASSLIEQGEDGYTF TGCGCCAGCAGCTTGATAGAGCAGGGGGAAGATGGCTACACCTTC
TRBD1 TRBJ1-1 TRBV6-5 . CASRTLTGVGTEAFF TGTGCCAGCAGAACCTTGACAGGGGTTGGGACTGAAGCTTTCTTT
. TRBJ1-5 TRBV5-5 few CASSLAGQGGQPQHF TGTGCCAGCAGCTTGGCCGGGCAGGGTGGGCAGCCCCAGCATTTT
. TRBJ1-2 TRBV7-9 few CASSSGSPPYGYTF TGTGCCAGCAGCTCAGGGTCCCCCCCCTATGGCTACACCTTC
. TRBJ2-7 TRBV6-5 few CASSPPSYDEQYF TGTGCCAGCAGTCCCCCCAGTTACGACGAGCAGTACTTC
TRBD1 TRBJ2-7 TRBV11-3 . CASSLRVQGAVYEQYF TGTGCCAGCAGCTTAAGGGTACAGGGGGCTGTGTACGAGCAGTACTTC
TRBD1 TRBJ1-4 TRBV18 . CASSPMGQKNEKLFF TGTGCCAGCTCACCCATGGGACAGAAAAATGAAAAACTGTTTTTT
. TRBJ1-4 TRBV7-9 . CASSFLGPSNAEKLFF TGTGCCAGCAGCTTCTTGGGCCCCTCTAACGCCGAAAAACTGTTTTTT
. TRBJ1-2 TRBV29-1 few CSVEPEGVGGYTF TGCAGCGTTGAACCCGAGGGGGTCGGTGGCTACACCTTC
. TRBJ1-2 TRBV29-1 few CSVRSYGYTF TGCAGCGTCCGTTCATATGGCTACACCTTC
TRBD1 TRBJ1-2 TRBV7-3 few CASSLTPATGNYGYTF TGTGCCAGCAGCTTAACCCCCGCGACAGGGAACTATGGCTACACCTTC
TRBD2 TRBJ2-2 TRBV6-5 few CASSYAGGNTGELFF TGTGCCAGCAGTTACGCGGGGGGGAACACCGGGGAGCTGTTTTTT
TRBD2 TRBJ2-1 TRBV15 . CATSSYRGRRTSGRNEQFF TGTGCCACCAGCAGTTACAGGGGGCGAAGAACTAGCGGGAGAAATGAGCAGTTCTTC
TRBD2 TRBJ2-1 TRBV4-3 few CASSRGLAANEQFF TGCGCCAGCAGCCGCGGACTAGCGGCCAATGAGCAGTTCTTC
. TRBJ2-7 TRBV3-1 . CASSPYSGYYEQYF TGTGCCAGCAGCCCCTACTCGGGGTACTACGAGCAGTACTTC
TRBD1 TRBJ2-1 TRBV6-5 . CASRQGAYNEQFF TGTGCCAGCAGACAGGGGGCCTACAATGAGCAGTTCTTC
. TRBJ2-3 TRBV7-2 . CASSLVGFLSTDTQYF TGTGCCAGCAGCTTAGTCGGGTTCCTTAGCACAGATACGCAGTATTTT
. TRBJ2-4 TRBV11-3 . CASSLGGHLAKNIQYF TGTGCCAGCAGCTTAGGGGGGCACCTAGCCAAAAACATTCAGTACTTC
. TRBJ2-7 TRBV7-8 . CASSLGTGQYF TGTGCCAGCAGCTTAGGTACAGGGCAGTACTTC
TRBD2 TRBJ2-3 TRBV29-1 few CSVGRGGTDTQYF TGCAGCGTAGGTCGGGGGGGCACAGATACGCAGTATTTT
TRBD1 TRBJ2-2 TRBV5-1 . CASRGTANTGELFF TGCGCCAGCAGGGGGACAGCCAACACCGGGGAGCTGTTTTTT
TRBD2 TRBJ2-3 TRBV7-9 few CASSSTGTSGTDTQYF TGTGCCAGCAGCTCGACCGGGACTAGCGGCACAGATACGCAGTATTTT
TRBD1 TRBJ1-2 TRBV20-1 . CSVYRQGQSYGYTF TGCAGTGTTTACCGACAGGGTCAATCCTATGGCTACACCTTC
TRBD2 TRBJ2-1 TRBV5-1 few CASSLLGGAYNEQFF TGCGCCAGCAGCTTGCTGGGAGGGGCCTACAATGAGCAGTTCTTC
. TRBJ1-1 TRBV29-1 few CSGGGAGNTEAFF TGCAGCGGCGGGGGAGCTGGGAACACTGAAGCTTTCTTT